This TCR beta chain originates from a study of blood T cell repertoires in COVID-19 (dated by TCRdb to the early 2020s). As for the study more broadly: The collaborator samples originated in the United States, Italy and Spain and spanned the acute and convalescent phases of COVID-19. The material from the prospective study consisted of cDNA or gDNA derived from T cells, B-cell-depleted T cells, or PBMCs. Sample metadata almost always included a de-identified subject ID, COVID-19 status, age in years and sex. Deeply sampled blood TCRbeta repertoires from subjects exposed to, actively infected with, or recovered from COVID-19 were included in the dataset. HLA class I and class II types, where available, came from metadata supplied by the sample provider rather than from assay-based typing. The repertoires were released in a freely available public database meant as a resource for research on the immune response to SARS-CoV-2. The samples were drawn from two sources: the first 160 participants of the ongoing ImmuneRACE study, and 950 to 1,500 subjects contributed by 6 global collaborators.

As encoded in the germline V gene, CDR1 is MNHEY while CDR2 is SVGAGI. From V the trimming removes 5 bases and from J it removes 9 bases, while the gene matches leave 9 bases of the junction unaccounted for. The CDR3, from cysteine to phenylalanine, totals 15 residues. The CDR3 DNA has 45 bases and is translated from base 1. Whole blood was collected in K2EDTA tubes by collaborating institutions according to the institutions' own protocols. For TCRbeta analysis, collaborator samples were shipped as frozen whole blood, as isolated PBMCs, or as DNA extracted from either sample type. Paper-wide results and their limitations: The quantity of clinical and demographic metadata differed by source and by participant and was supplied without curation.

With regard to this clone: The clone's antigen remains unknown. Base quality data are lacking; no much larger clone is found one base away.

TCRbeta CDR3 regions were amplified from genomic DNA using the immunoSEQ Assay, a bias-controlled multiplex PCR. Under the source paper's analysis protocol: Nucleated cell counts per sample were estimated from amplification of reference gene primers within the assay. To quantify the absolute abundance of each unique TCRbeta CDR3 rearrangement, sequence reads were collapsed and filtered. Productive Simpson clonality was computed per sample as the square root of Simpson's diversity index over productive rearrangements. TCRdb retrieved this table from immuneACCESS and kept in-frame rearrangements only. Not all clones are present; in checked studies, unresolved V genes account for under half, and no reason is known for the remainder. Clonal size and the V and J genes are those of that table, whereas D and trimming came from the DNA. The sample table records 150,000 to 200,000 clones; about 88% of these occur just once. 7% to 8% of the sample is taken by the ten largest.

The chain links TRBV6-5 with TRBJ1-6; 8 of the junction bases match TRBD1. This TCR came from a woman aged 80 or over in a cohort sampled during active or convalescent COVID-19. Sequenced sample: peripheral blood. For the CDR3, the sequence is CASSPQGDRTSPLHF. The DNA is as follows: TGTGCCAGCAGTCCACAGGGGGACAGAACTTCACCCCTCCACTTT.